Ten or more counts support the clone carrying this TCR beta chain. Germline lookup yields CDR1 MDHEN and CDR2 SYDVKM. J gave up 4 bases and V 2 bases, and 11 bases lay outside the gene matches. The CDR3 sequence is 18 residues long. From RNA transcripts, TCR beta CDR3 regions were amplified. First-round RT-PCR of the TCR CDR3 relied on the HTBI primer set. Using its own MiXCR run on the multiplex PCR reads, TCRdb lists one record per CDR3 protein. Of roughly 200,000 distinct CDR3 sequences detected, roughly 18% appear once; the ten largest clones hold about 45%. The data originate from a study of T cells in Graves' hyperthyroidism and ophthalmopathy. In the study overall: Before treatment of any kind, peripheral blood was taken at initial diagnosis.

Graves' hyperthyroidism showing no ophthalmopathy progression within 18 months was considered stable. The TCR sequence derives from a man in his forties with Graves' hyperthyroidism. Material: blood. The V gene is TRBV28, the J gene TRBJ2-5; 12 bases are shared with TRBD2. The CDR3 sequence: CASSLPRTSGEVGETQYF. The CDR3 coding sequence is TGTGCCAGCAGTTTACCCCGGACTAGCGGGGAGGTCGGAGAGACCCAGTACTTC.